This TCR beta chain was documented in a study of response to subunit inactivated influenza vaccine. The V gene lost 6 bases and the J gene lost 3 bases, with 12 bases spanning the gap. The CDR3 is 14 amino acids. The sample holds a few counts of this clonotype. TCRdb fed the RT-PCR reads into MiXCR, producing one record per CDR3 protein. This repertoire shows more than 500,000 distinct CDR3 sequences, about 10% found once; its top ten account for more than 9.5%. The same sample was also used in a study of T cells expressing NK-cell markers. In that study: Template switching by 5'RACE with UMIs generated the TCR beta cDNA.

Sequenced here: PBMCs from blood, sampled on the day of vaccination. This chain links TRBV12-3 or TRBV12-4 with TRBJ1-5; no definite D call. The receptor's source is a man aged 50 or older who received an inactivated influenza vaccine. CDR3 sequence (DNA): TGTGCCAGCAGCATCCGGGCCCTCAATCAGCCCCAGCATTTT. It yields the protein CASSIRALNQPQHF.